This TCR beta chain was documented in a study of identical twins. Study-level points and caveats: An excess of low generation probability was shown by twin-shared out-of-frame alpha sequences. Cross-sectional statistical analysis, not tracking of the same donors, underpinned the conclusions.

The CDR3 loop spans 14 amino acids. The V and J ends lost 2 bases and 1 base respectively, with 8 bases between them. Germline V CDR1 and CDR2: ENHRY, SYGVKD. This clonotype was seen at least ten times. What it binds is unknown. From the 5' RACE reads, TCRdb called clonotypes with MiXCR, one entry per CDR3 protein. Seen here are 750,000 to 950,000 distinct CDR3 sequences, over 9% observed once, and the top ten hold about 1.6%. These records were also assigned to another study, of yellow fever vaccine responses in identical twins.

This clonotype was obtained from a woman aged 18-29 years in good health. The sequenced sample consisted of PBMCs. This chain connects TRBV10-3 to TRBJ1-1; TRBD1 is a possible D gene (5 bases). The CDR3 spells CAISEGQGNTEAFF. CDR3 DNA sequence: TGTGCCATCAGTGAGGGGCAGGGGAACACTGAAGCTTTCTTT.